A single sample is the source of the 23 T cell receptor beta chains below, sequenced in a study of shared clonotypes between healthy human individuals. The repertoire was sequenced with immunoSEQ multiplex PCR; TCRdb's copy has only in-frame clones and lacks some. The sample holds over a million clones, roughly 97% seen once. Input material: naive CD4+ T cells sorted from blood. Subset: CD45RA+ positively selected. These receptors were taken from a man younger than 45 in good health.

The chain links TRBV5-5 to TRBJ2-2; TRBD1 aligns across 8 bases. Germline values: CDR1 SGHKS, CDR2 YYEKEE (reference sequence). The CDR3 extends over 16 amino acids. With 2 bases clipped from V and 7 bases from J, the junction kept 10 bases outside the gene matches. The CDR3 DNA is TGTGCCAGCAGCTTTTCGGACAGGGAGATCTTCGGGGAGCTGTTTTTT. Amino acid sequence: CASSFSDREIFGELFF.

The chain employs TRBV28 and TRBJ1-1, with D maybe TRBD1 (6 bases). The CDR3 loop spans 18 amino acids. The V end was cut by 0 bases, the J end by 2 bases, with 19 bases between. The germline V gene encodes CDR1 MDHEN and CDR2 SYDVKM. DNA for the CDR3: TGTGCCAGCAGTTTATGGGTTACAGGGACTCTTACCAACACTGAAGCTTTCTTT. Amino acids: CASSLWVTGTLTNTEAFF.

J is TRBJ2-1 and V is TRBV29-1; the D is unclear. V gave up 2 bases and J gave up 4 bases, with 15 bases separating them. The CDR3 is 15 amino acids. Germline V gene lookup returns CDR1 SQVTM and CDR2 ANQGSEA. The CDR3 loop is CSVESRARLYNEQFF. CDR3 DNA sequence: TGCAGCGTTGAAAGTAGGGCTCGATTATACAATGAGCAGTTCTTC.

The chain joins TRBV6-1 to TRBJ2-6, with D possibly TRBD2 on 6 matching bases. From germline, CDR1 is MNHNS and CDR2 SASEGT. Trimming pared 2 bases from V and 0 bases from J, leaving 14 bases between. CDR3 length: 18 amino acids. The CDR3, as DNA: TGTGCCAGCAGTGAATTCGGGACTCCTTCCTCTGGGGCCAACGTCCTGACTTTC. It encodes CASSEFGTPSSGANVLTF.

The chain recombines TRBV6-5 with TRBJ2-1, with 9 nucleotides matching TRBD2. Trimming removed 8 bases from V and 1 base from J; junction bases left unmatched: 6. The CDR3 runs to 15 residues. Looked up from germline, CDR1 is MNHEY and CDR2 is SVGAGI. The CDR3 region has the DNA TGTGCCAGCCAAAGGGGACTAGCTTCCTACAATGAGCAGTTCTTC. The encoded protein is CASQRGLASYNEQFF.

The V and J genes are TRBV27 and TRBJ2-3; TRBD2 is a possible D gene (5 bases). This CDR3 has 16 amino acids. Germline CDR1 MNHEY, CDR2 SMNVEV (reference sequence). Trimming cost V 5 bases and J 0 bases, with 15 bases left between them. The DNA for the CDR3 is TGTGCCAGCAGTGTGAGGGCTCAGCGGAGCACAGATACGCAGTATTTT. It translates to CASSVRAQRSTDTQYF.

The table lists this clone with a count of one. The V call is TRBV28, the J call TRBJ2-5, with 7 bases identical to TRBD1. The CDR3 runs to 14 residues. Germline CDR1 is MDHEN and CDR2 is SYDVKM. J gave up 4 bases and V 4 bases, and 6 bases lay outside the gene matches. CDR3 sequence: CASSSTGFGETQYF. The CDR3 DNA reads TGTGCCAGCAGTTCGACAGGGTTTGGAGAGACCCAGTACTTC.

The chain's CDR3 is CASSPTVSGEKLFF. The CDR3 coding sequence is TGTGCCAGTAGCCCGACAGTTTCAGGAGAAAAACTGTTTTTT. The rearrangement uses TRBV19 and TRBJ1-4; the D gene is possibly TRBD1 (5 bases). The CDR3 totals 14 residues. CDR1 is LNHDA and CDR2 is SQIVND in the germline V gene (reference sequence). Trimming left V 6 bases short and J 8 bases short, with 16 bases between. Full variable domain (missing parts from reference TRBV19 and TRBJ1-4): DGGITQSPKYLFRKEGQNVTLSCEQNLNHDAMYWYRQDPGQGLRLIYYSQIVNDFQKGDIAEGYSVSREKKESFPLTVTSAQKNPTAFYLCASSPTVSGEKLFFGSGTQLSVL.

The chain has TRBV6-5 and TRBJ2-2; 10 nucleotides agree with TRBD2. This CDR3 is 14 amino acids long. Germline V gene lookup returns CDR1 MNHEY and CDR2 SVGAGI. Trimming removed 10 bases from V and 4 bases from J; junction bases left unmatched: 6. CDR3 coding DNA: TGTGCCACATTCTTAGCGGGAGGCACCGGGGAGCTGTTTTTT. Amino acid sequence: CATFLAGGTGELFF.

This clone was counted once. V usage is TRBV4-2 and J usage is TRBJ2-7, with 14 bases fitting TRBD2. CDR3 size: 17 residues. CDR1 is LGHNA and CDR2 is YNFKEQ in the germline V gene. Trimming cost V 4 bases and J 5 bases; bases outside gene matches: 10. In DNA form, the CDR3 reads TGTGCCAGCAGCCCCCATCCGACTAGCGGGAGGGCCCACGAGCAGTACTTC. Amino acid sequence: CASSPHPTSGRAHEQYF.

The chain links TRBV6-5 to TRBJ2-1; no definite D call. The CDR3 consists of 15 residues. Germline assignment: CDR1 MNHEY and CDR2 SVGAGI. Trimming left V 5 bases short and J 0 bases short, with 11 bases between. DNA of the CDR3: TGTGCCAGCAGTACAAGGGATCCCTCCTACAATGAGCAGTTCTTC. It translates to CASSTRDPSYNEQFF.

The rearrangement links TRBV6-5 to TRBJ2-7; tentatively, D is TRBD1 or TRBD2 (5 bases each). CDR1 is MNHEY and CDR2 is SVGAGI in the germline V gene. CDR3 length: 15 amino acids. Trimming took off 3 bases at V and 2 bases at J, with 14 bases between the two ends. CDR3 nucleotides: TGTGCCAGCAGTTATTACGTGGGACCCGCCTACGAGCAGTACTTC. Translated: CASSYYVGPAYEQYF.

The rearrangement joins TRBV9 to TRBJ1-1; D is unclear. The germline V and J ends were trimmed by 0 bases and 4 bases, with 10 bases remaining between them. The CDR3 loop spans 14 amino acids. Germline V gives CDR1 SGDLS, CDR2 YYNGEE. CDR3 residues: CASSVGTVSTEAFF. CDR3 sequence (DNA): TGTGCCAGCAGCGTAGGGACGGTTTCCACTGAAGCTTTCTTT.

This chain joins TRBV18 and TRBJ2-7; D ambiguous. The CDR3 sequence is 17 residues long. CDR1 is KGHSH and CDR2 is LQKENI in the germline V gene. Between the trimmed V and J ends, which lost 0 bases and 0 bases, there was a span of 15 bases. The CDR3 loop is CASSPPYPELNSYEQYF. The CDR3 DNA reads as TGTGCCAGCTCACCACCTTACCCGGAACTGAACTCCTACGAGCAGTACTTC.

V gene TRBV5-1 combines with J gene TRBJ2-3, with 11 bases aligning to TRBD2. V gave up 0 bases and J gave up 2 bases; unmatched junction bases: 8. This CDR3 region has 18 residues. Germline CDR1 is SGHRS and CDR2 is YFSETQ. As DNA, the CDR3 is TGCGCCAGCAGCTTGGGACTAGCGGGACCTAGGGCCACAGATACGCAGTATTTT. This translates into CASSLGLAGPRATDTQYF.

The rearrangement joins TRBV6-4 to TRBJ2-7, with 7 bases aligning to TRBD1. The V and J ends lost 4 bases and 6 bases, in that order; junction bases with no gene match: 6. Germline CDR1 MRHNA, CDR2 SNTAGT. The CDR3 is made up of 13 amino acids. In DNA, the CDR3 is TGTGCCAGCAGTGGACAGGGCGTTGTCGAGCAGTACTTC. This encodes CASSGQGVVEQYF.

This chain uses TRBV18 with TRBJ2-1; 10 positions agree with TRBD2. Germline trimming cut 2 bases from V and 9 bases from J; bases unmatched to any gene: 16. Per the germline V gene, CDR1 is KGHSH and CDR2 is LQKENI. The length of the CDR3 is 18 residues. The CDR3 DNA reads as TGTGCCAGCTCACCAAGCCGAAGCGGGAGGGCCATCAGTAGTGAGCAGTTCTTC. Protein: CASSPSRSGRAISSEQFF.

The V and J genes are TRBV11-2 and TRBJ2-5; no definite D call. There are 12 residues in the CDR3. V was cut by 2 bases and J by 9 bases, with 10 bases left in between. Germline V lookup: CDR1 SGHAT, CDR2 FQNNGV. The DNA for the CDR3 is TGTGCCAGCAGCTTAATCCCGGCGGCCCAGTACTTC. It specifies CASSLIPAAQYF.

V gene TRBV5-1 combines with J gene TRBJ2-1, with TRBD1 matching over 7 bases. V lost 0 bases to trimming and J lost 6 bases; unmatched junction nucleotides: 9. This CDR3 has 16 amino acids. The germline gives CDR1 SGHRS, CDR2 YFSETQ. CDR3 residues: CASSLVPPDRANEQFF. In nucleotides, the CDR3 is TGCGCCAGCAGCTTGGTACCCCCAGACAGGGCCAATGAGCAGTTCTTC.

The chain is built from TRBV7-9 and TRBJ2-3; TRBD2 matches at 16 bases. The CDR3 consists of 17 residues. J gave up 3 bases and V 5 bases, and 5 bases lay outside the gene matches. CDR1 is SEHNR and CDR2 is FQNEAQ in the germline V gene (reference sequence). The CDR3 nucleotides are TGTGCCAGCAGCACGGGACTAGCGGGAGGGGGGACAGATACGCAGTATTTT. It is translated as CASSTGLAGGGTDTQYF.

This clone was seen only once. This chain links TRBV20-1 with TRBJ2-7; D uncertain. The germline gives CDR1 DFQATT, CDR2 SNEGSKA (reference sequence). V lost 3 bases and J 7 bases, leaving 10 bases between the germline ends. The CDR3 has 11 residues. As DNA, the CDR3 is TGCAGTGCTAGGGGATCTATGGAGCAGTACTTC. Translation gives CSARGSMEQYF.

The V call is TRBV5-1, the J call TRBJ2-7, with D hard to call. This CDR3 has 14 amino acids. Germline V CDR1 and CDR2: SGHRS, YFSETQ. Trimming left V 6 bases short and J 1 base short, with 14 bases between. CDR3 region: CASKTQDGSYEQYF. DNA for the CDR3: TGCGCCAGCAAAACCCAGGACGGGTCCTACGAGCAGTACTTC.

The chain recombines TRBV5-6 with TRBJ2-7; no clear D gene. In germline, CDR1 is SGHDT, CDR2 YYEEEE. Trimming took off 3 bases at V and 3 bases at J, with 4 bases between the two ends. This CDR3 is built from 11 residues. The CDR3 sequence: CASSSYYEQYF. The CDR3 DNA sequence: TGTGCCAGCAGCTCCTACTACGAGCAGTACTTC.